The T cell receptor (beta chain) under discussion was sequenced for a study of immune heterogeneity within non-small cell lung tumors (dated by TCRdb to the late 2010s). In terms of the full investigation: Histology comprised a handful of squamous cell carcinomas, fewer than 12 non-squamous carcinomas and 1 tumor not otherwise specified. Transcriptome data were available for just about 40 loci from about a dozen patients, whereas TCR repertoire analysis spanned about 60 tumor loci from approximately 15 patients. Binding of neoantigens to the HLA alleles of each patient was predicted with netMHCpan-3.0 for mutant peptides of 8 to 11 amino acids. The study combined whole-exome sequencing, RNA-seq and TCR beta repertoire sequencing of multiple spatially distinct regions from each NSCLC tumor to examine intratumoral immune heterogeneity.

The TCR template was genomic DNA extracted from bulk tumor tissue, and around 610 ng of gDNA was amplified for each sample. During surgery, multiple biopsies were taken from each primary tumor, with sampling sites spaced as far apart as possible within the tumor mass. The study cohort was described as untreated and was composed of newly diagnosed NSCLC cases undergoing curative surgery. The samples came from 15 or so patients with newly diagnosed non-small cell lung cancer who were having surgery intended to be curative. The resected tumor masses were reviewed by two independent pathologists. Only high-quality DNA and RNA samples were carried forward to sequencing. Study-wide findings and limitations: For the most part, high-frequency TCR beta clonotypes differed from one individual patient to another. Within a patient, identical dominant CDR3B clonotypes were found to recur across loci, yet unique high-frequency clones were also harbored in different tumor locations. A statistically significant but moderate positive correlation (R 0.3 to 0.4) was observed between local T-cell repertoire clonality and local tumor mutational burden.

A multiplex PCR system amplified the TCR beta CDR3 region, with a first 10-cycle round using 32 V-gene forward and 13 J-gene reverse primers. The first PCR round used a QIAGEN Multiplex PCR Kit, and the primer sequences were filed in Chinese patent CN105087789A. Illumina universal primers were added in a second PCR round performed with the Phusion High-Fidelity PCR Kit. Sequencing of the TCR libraries was done on the Illumina HiSeq X Ten platform in paired-end mode with a 151 bp read length. On the authors' methods: Cutadapt removed reads without multiplex PCR primers, PEAR merged read pairs, and MiXCR with default settings called CDR3 regions. Shannon entropy measured repertoire diversity, while clonality was calculated as one minus the Shannon entropy divided by the ln of the count of productive unique sequences. Clonotypes present at frequencies of at least 0.5% were defined as dominant or high-frequency T-cell clones. TCRdb's own reprocessing of the public reads used fastp at Q25 and MiXCR and kept productive beta chains. Every CDR3 protein is listed once, alongside the most common genes and DNA of its rows. The V and J calls here are based on TCRdb, not the publication. The sample yields approximately 29,000 distinct CDR3 sequences; under 35% were counted once. Of the sample, about 4% falls within the top ten clones.

This clonotype was detected a few times. This clone's antigen is unknown. No qualities accompany the bases; no much larger clone lies one base away. Sequenced input: lung tumor tissue. This TCR came from a man in his forties with non-small cell lung cancer.

The CDR3 is CASSQPGTGLYGYTF. The sequenced DNA: TGTGCCAGCAGCCAACCCGGGACAGGGCTCTATGGCTACACCTTC. The V and J segments used are TRBV5-8 and TRBJ1-2, with TRBD1 matching 9 junction bases. Trimming leaves V shorter by 4 bases and J shorter by 4 bases, with the junction holding 8 bases beyond the gene matches. The germline V gene specifies SGHTS as CDR1 and YDEGEE as CDR2. Taken from cysteine to phenylalanine, the CDR3 has 15 residues. This entry keeps only the CDR3 DNA: 45 bases, framed from base 1.